The 30 T cell receptor beta chains listed next were all sequenced from one sample in a study of T cell repertoires in cytomegalovirus infection. What these receptors recognize is not known. TCRdb ran MiXCR on the reads and lists one entry per CDR3 protein. The sample includes about a million distinct CDR3 sequences, roughly 31% of them seen just once. The sequencing here drew on cultured CD8+ T cells from PBMCs, taken from culture after CMV antigen stimulation. The receptors stem from a human donor in good health (CMV status not recorded). Some clones in this sample may be carry-over from other donors' samples.

The J gene is TRBJ1-2, the V gene TRBV6-1; D is possibly TRBD1 (6 bases). Per the germline V gene, CDR1 is MNHNS and CDR2 is SASEGT. The CDR3 has 11 residues. V dropped 6 bases and J dropped 6 bases, with 8 bases sitting between them. Here the CDR3 reads CASRGGHGYTF. Here the CDR3 DNA reads TGTGCCAGCAGAGGGGGGCATGGCTACACCTTC.

The gene calls are TRBV4-1 and TRBJ2-5, with 7 bases identical to TRBD1. The CDR3 has 16 amino acids. J gave up 5 bases and V 2 bases, and 11 bases lay outside the gene matches. Germline CDR1 reads MGHRA; CDR2 reads YSYEKL. The DNA for the CDR3 is TGCGCCAGCAGCCAAACCTCGGACAGGAACCGGGAGACCCAGTACTTC. The encoded protein is CASSQTSDRNRETQYF.

The chain employs TRBV7-6 and TRBJ2-1; weak D call: TRBD1 (5 bases). This CDR3 contains 14 residues. Deletions cut 5 bases from V and 4 bases from J, with 12 bases between. Germline V gives CDR1 SGHVS, CDR2 FNYEAQ. CDR3 protein: CASSPRTPYNEQFF. Written as DNA, the CDR3 is TGTGCCAGCAGCCCCCGGACACCGTACAATGAGCAGTTCTTC.

This chain links TRBV20-1 with TRBJ2-5; unclear D gene. The ends were cut back, 0 bases at V and 1 base at J, with 21 bases in the middle. CDR1 and CDR2 from the germline V gene are DFQATT and SNEGSKA (reference sequence). The length of the CDR3 is 18 residues. CDR3 protein: CSARDPYSSRQAQETQYF. The CDR3 nucleotides read TGCAGTGCTAGAGATCCATATAGTTCCCGGCAGGCCCAAGAGACCCAGTACTTC.

This clonotype was detected only a few times. The rearrangement links TRBV12-5 to TRBJ1-1; 9 nucleotides align to TRBD1. There are 15 residues in the CDR3. With V trimmed by 5 bases and J by 1 base, 5 bases remained unmatched. Per germline, CDR1 LGHNT and CDR2 FRNRAP. The CDR3 DNA reads TGTGCTAGTGGTACAGGGACAGGGAAGAACACTGAAGCTTTCTTT. Translation gives CASGTGTGKNTEAFF.

The gene calls are TRBV10-3 and TRBJ2-7; D is undetermined. Germline CDR1 ENHRY, CDR2 SYGVKD. The CDR3 has 12 amino acids. Deletions cut 2 bases from V and 2 bases from J, with 4 bases between. In DNA, the CDR3 is TGTGCCATCAGTGAGAACCCCTACGAGCAGTACGTC. Translated, it gives CAISENPYEQYV.

The chain combines TRBV12-3 or TRBV12-4 with TRBJ2-1; D is unclear. V lost 5 bases and J lost 15, with 17 bases in between. The length of the CDR3 is 12 residues. Here the CDR3 reads CASSIQPRMWFF. CDR3 DNA sequence: TGTGCCAGCAGTATACAGCCTAGGATGTGGTTCTTC.

V and J are TRBV11-3 and TRBJ2-1, with D perhaps TRBD1 or TRBD2 (6 bases each). V was pared by 1 base and J by 3 bases, with 10 bases between. From germline, CDR1 is SGHNT and CDR2 YENEEA. The CDR3 consists of 15 residues. CDR3 nucleotide sequence: TGTGCCAGCAGCTTAGCGGGGGCTGTCTACAATGAGCAGTTCTTC. Translation gives CASSLAGAVYNEQFF.

This clonotype was picked up many times. The rearrangement uses TRBV10-3 and TRBJ2-4, with a tentative D call TRBD1 (6 bases). Trimming left V 0 bases short and J 8 bases short, with 11 bases between. Looked up from germline, CDR1 is ENHRY and CDR2 is SYGVKD. The CDR3 covers 14 residues. The CDR3 DNA reads TGTGCCATCAGTGAGTCACAGGGACGAGACATTCAGTACTTC. Translation gives CAISESQGRDIQYF.

Note on this clonotype: A much larger clone lies one base from this, so it may be a read error. The chain uses TRBV12-3 or TRBV12-4 and TRBJ1-3, with 8 bases identical to TRBD1. With V trimmed by 7 bases and J by 8 bases, 10 bases remained unmatched. There are 14 residues in the CDR3. CDR3 nucleotides: TGTGCCAGCAATACAGGGGGGCTCGGAGACACCATATATTTT. Translating gives CASNTGGLGDTIYF.

V usage is TRBV7-6 and J usage is TRBJ2-5; 8 positions match TRBD2. This CDR3 has 16 amino acids. Germline V lookup: CDR1 SGHVS, CDR2 FNYEAQ. V was pared by 4 bases and J by 4 bases, with 11 bases of the junction left unmatched. The CDR3: CASSSPGGAMVETQYF. CDR3 coding DNA: TGTGCCAGCAGCTCGCCCGGGGGGGCGATGGTAGAGACCCAGTACTTC.

J is TRBJ1-5 and V is TRBV28; TRBD1 is a possible D gene (5 bases). The CDR3 is 15 amino acids. Trimming left V 6 bases short and J 3 bases short, with 15 bases between. Germline CDR1 MDHEN, CDR2 SYDVKM. In DNA form, the CDR3 reads TGTGCCAGCAGACTTGGGGGGGGTGACAATCAGCCCCAGCATTTT. It translates to CASRLGGGDNQPQHF. Drawing the rest from reference TRBV28 and TRBJ1-5, the complete variable domain is DVKVTQSSRYLVKRTGEKVFLECVQDMDHENMFWYRQDPGLGLRLIYFSYDVKMKEKGDIPEGYSVSREKKERFSLILESASTNQTSMYLCASRLGGGDNQPQHFGDGTRLSIL.

This clonotype was found a few times. The chain joins TRBV7-9 to TRBJ1-2; 8 positions agree with TRBD1. The germline V gene encodes CDR1 SEHNR and CDR2 FQNEAQ (reference sequence). The CDR3 spans 16 residues. J was trimmed by 2 bases and V by 1 base; bases with no gene match: 6. The CDR3 nucleotides read TGTGCCAGCAGCTTAGGGACCACAGGGGGAAACTATGGCTACACCTTC. The encoded protein is CASSLGTTGGNYGYTF.

Worth noting for this clonotype: This may stem from a read error, because a much larger clone lies one nucleotide away. The CDR3 loop is CASSKPPGQGAAEQFF. In DNA form, the CDR3 reads TGTGCCAGCAGCAAACCTCCGGGACAGGGGGCTGCTGAGCAGTTCTTC. This rearrangement joins TRBV7-2 to TRBJ2-1, with 12 bases fitting TRBD1. After removal of 5 bases from V and 9 bases from J, the junction contained 11 bases not matched to a gene. Looked up from germline, CDR1 is SGHTA and CDR2 is FQGNSA. The CDR3 loop spans 16 amino acids. Full variable domain (missing parts from reference TRBV7-2 and TRBJ2-1): GAGVSQSPSNKVTEKGKDVELRCDPISGHTALYWYRQSLGQGLEFLIYFQGNSAPDKSGLPSDRFSAERTGGSVSTLTIQRTQQEDSAVYLCASSKPPGQGAAEQFFGPGTRLTVL.

This clonotype has a count of ten or more. The V call is TRBV7-9, the J call TRBJ2-5; D not certain. Deletions cut 5 bases from V and 5 bases from J, with 18 bases between. There are 15 residues in the CDR3. CDR1 is SEHNR, CDR2 FQNEAQ, per germline (reference sequence). This CDR3 is CASSLLSKAAETQYF. The DNA for the CDR3 is TGTGCCAGCAGCCTCCTTTCTAAGGCGGCTGAGACCCAGTACTTC.

This clonotype was seen a single time. CDR3 protein: CASSFFSGDGSQYF. The DNA of the CDR3 is TGTGCCAGCAGCTTCTTCTCCGGGGACGGGTCCCAGTACTTC. The chain carries TRBV7-6 and TRBJ2-5; D possibly matches TRBD1 or TRBD2 (5 bases each). The CDR3 consists of 14 residues. Trimming took 3 bases from V and 9 from J, leaving 17 bases between them. CDR1 is SGHVS, CDR2 FNYEAQ, per germline.

This clonotype was counted many times. The J gene is TRBJ2-1, the V gene TRBV27, with TRBD1 as a possible D gene (5 bases). Per the germline V gene, CDR1 is MNHEY and CDR2 is SMNVEV (reference sequence). This CDR3 is built from 16 residues. Trimming removed 2 bases at V and 2 bases at J, with 13 bases between. Here the CDR3 reads CASSLLGHEAYNEQFF. The CDR3 DNA is TGTGCCAGCAGTTTACTCGGACACGAAGCCTACAATGAGCAGTTCTTC.

This clonotype was seen a few times. The chain uses TRBV4-1 and TRBJ1-5; D is perhaps TRBD1 (5 bases). Trimming took 4 bases from V and 1 from J, leaving 20 bases between them. The CDR3 extends over 18 amino acids. Germline V gene lookup returns CDR1 MGHRA and CDR2 YSYEKL. The CDR3, as DNA: TGCGCCAGCAGCCCCGGGATCCGAAGGGGCACAAGCAATCAGCCCCAGCATTTT. It codes for CASSPGIRRGTSNQPQHF.

A few counts support this clonotype. This chain connects TRBV5-8 to TRBJ1-1; D gene uncertain. From germline, CDR1 is SGHTS and CDR2 YDEGEE. The V gene lost 0 bases and the J gene lost 3 bases, with 12 bases spanning the gap. The CDR3 consists of 15 residues. This CDR3 reads CASSLAGQAYTEAFF. The CDR3 nucleotides read TGTGCCAGCAGCTTGGCAGGTCAGGCCTACACTGAAGCTTTCTTT.

This clonotype appeared a few times. The rearrangement uses TRBV6-6 and TRBJ2-7; tentatively, D is TRBD2 (5 bases). This CDR3 contains 16 residues. Germline V gene lookup returns CDR1 MNHNY and CDR2 SVGAGI (reference sequence). The V end was cut by 6 bases, the J end by 2 bases, with 20 bases between. The CDR3 nucleotides read TGTGCCAGCAGCATCAAGGACCTAGGGAGCGCCTACGAGCAGTACGTC. Translation gives CASSIKDLGSAYEQYV.

The table lists this clonotype with a few counts. The chain couples TRBV5-1 to TRBJ1-4, with 7 bases that match TRBD1. This CDR3 spans 15 amino acids. Germline V CDR1 and CDR2: SGHRS, YFSETQ. The J segment lost 1 base and the V segment lost 4 bases, leaving 4 bases of the junction unmatched. CDR3 sequence (DNA): TGCGCCAGCAGCCCAAACAGGGGAACTAATGAAAAACTGTTTTTT. Amino acid sequence: CASSPNRGTNEKLFF.

The V call is TRBV12-3 or TRBV12-4, the J call TRBJ1-2, with 7 bases matching TRBD1. The V gene end was trimmed by 6 bases and the J gene end by 2 bases; junction bases not matched to a gene: 3. This CDR3 spans 13 amino acids. The CDR3 loop is CASRQDRNYGYTF. CDR3 in DNA: TGTGCCAGCAGACAGGACAGGAACTATGGCTACACCTTC.

This clonotype was observed a handful of times. The chain is built from TRBV6-6 and TRBJ2-2; D remains unclear. The CDR3 is 12 residues long. Trimming removed 8 bases from V and 4 bases from J, with 8 bases in between. Germline-derived CDR1 and CDR2 are MNHNY and SVGAGI (reference sequence). Written as DNA, the CDR3 is TGTGCCAGCCTTTGGGGCACCGGGGAGCTGTTTTTT. Translation gives CASLWGTGELFF.

J is TRBJ2-7 and V is TRBV27; TRBD2 matches 7 bases. Trimming cost V 6 bases and J 1 base; bases outside gene matches: 9. The CDR3 totals 15 residues. Germline lookup yields CDR1 MNHEY and CDR2 SMNVEV (reference sequence). CDR3 residues: CASRGGGTSSYEQYF. CDR3 DNA sequence: TGTGCCAGCAGGGGGGGGGGGACTTCTTCCTACGAGCAGTACTTC.

The chain recombines TRBV3-1 with TRBJ2-3; D remains ambiguous. Per germline, CDR1 LGHDT and CDR2 YNNKEL (reference sequence). The V end was cut by 1 base, the J end by 1 base, with 9 bases between. This CDR3 is built from 15 residues. The CDR3 loop is CASSQVWSRTDTQYF. The CDR3 nucleotides read TGTGCCAGCAGCCAAGTTTGGTCCCGCACAGATACGCAGTATTTT.

This chain's CDR3 is CASSYSSRGGFGEQFF. The CDR3 nucleotides are TGTGCCAGCAGTTACTCTTCGCGGGGGGGCTTCGGTGAGCAGTTCTTC. The chain combines TRBV6-5 with TRBJ2-1; TRBD2 aligns across 9 bases. The CDR3 has 16 residues. The germline V gene encodes CDR1 MNHEY and CDR2 SVGAGI. The V gene end was trimmed by 0 bases and the J gene end by 9 bases; junction bases not matched to a gene: 9.

The chain joins TRBV6-1 to TRBJ1-5, with 9 bases fitting TRBD1. CDR1 is MNHNS, CDR2 SASEGT, per germline. This CDR3 has 14 amino acids. With 10 bases clipped from V and 0 bases from J, the junction kept 4 bases outside the gene matches. DNA of the CDR3: TGTGCCACCGGGACAGGGAATAGCAATCAGCCCCAGCATTTT. This gives the protein CATGTGNSNQPQHF.

The chain uses TRBV27 and TRBJ2-1, with a possible D match to TRBD2 (6 bases). V dropped 3 bases and J dropped 7 bases, with 13 bases sitting between them. The germline V gene has CDR1 MNHEY and CDR2 SMNVEV (reference sequence). This CDR3 has 14 residues. CDR3 DNA sequence: TGTGCCAGCAGTTTTGGGTGGGACTCGAATGAGCAGTTCTTC. This translates into CASSFGWDSNEQFF.

The genes are TRBV24-1 and TRBJ2-1, with D possibly TRBD2 on 6 matching bases. Germline CDR1 KGHDR, CDR2 SFDVKD. CDR3 size: 15 residues. The V end was cut by 3 bases, the J end by 0 bases, with 8 bases between. The CDR3, as DNA: TGTGCCACCAGTGATCGGAGGGGCTCCTACAATGAGCAGTTCTTC. It yields the protein CATSDRRGSYNEQFF.

This clonotype was seen a handful of times. This rearrangement joins TRBV12-3 or TRBV12-4 to TRBJ1-1, with 7 nucleotides matching TRBD1. The CDR3 is 14 residues long. V dropped 5 bases and J dropped 3; count of bases not matched to a gene: 6. The CDR3 DNA sequence: TGTGCCAGCAGTCCCAGAAGGGGGCACACTGAAGCTTTCTTT. Its protein product is CASSPRRGHTEAFF.